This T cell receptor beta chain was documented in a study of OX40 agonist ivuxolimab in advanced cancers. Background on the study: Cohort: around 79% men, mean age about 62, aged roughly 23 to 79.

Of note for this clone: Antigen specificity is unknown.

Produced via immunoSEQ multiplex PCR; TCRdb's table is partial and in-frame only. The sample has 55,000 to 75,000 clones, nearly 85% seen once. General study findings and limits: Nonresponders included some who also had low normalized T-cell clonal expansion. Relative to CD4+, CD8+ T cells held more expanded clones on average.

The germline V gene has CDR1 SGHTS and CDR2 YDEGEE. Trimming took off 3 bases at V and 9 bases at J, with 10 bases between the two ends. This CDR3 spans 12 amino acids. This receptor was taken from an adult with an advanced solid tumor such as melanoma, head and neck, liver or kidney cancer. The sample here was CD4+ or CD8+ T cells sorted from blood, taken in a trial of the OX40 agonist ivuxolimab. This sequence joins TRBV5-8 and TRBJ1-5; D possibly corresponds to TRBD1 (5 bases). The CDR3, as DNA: TGTGCCAGCAGCTGGAGGGGTCCGCCCCAGCATTTT. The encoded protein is CASSWRGPPQHF. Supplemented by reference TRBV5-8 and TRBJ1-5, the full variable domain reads EAGVTQSPTHLIKTRGQQATLRCSPISGHTSVYWYQQALGLGLQFLLWYDEGEERNRGNFPPRFSGRQFPNYSSELNVNALELEDSALYLCASSWRGPPQHFGDGTRLSIL.